This TCR beta chain was retrieved from a study of metastatic and nonmetastatic thyroid tumors. Broader study findings: For both blood and tumor, malignant thyroid tumors reportedly showed significantly higher TCR beta diversity than benign nodules did.

The CDR3 is made up of 14 amino acids. V was cut by 9 bases and J by 5 bases, with 14 bases left in between. Germline V gene lookup returns CDR1 MNHNS and CDR2 SASEGT. TCRdb used MiXCR to call clones anew from the PCR reads. The profile covers 5,500 to 6,500 clones, with around 35% appearing a single time and around 17% taken by the ten largest. All patients reached thyroid surgery having received no treatment beforehand. A remark on this clone: The antigen is not known.

The gene calls are TRBV6-1 and TRBJ1-6, with D perhaps matching TRBD1 (5 bases). The source material was tumor tissue. The clonotype originates from a male donor with papillary thyroid cancer or a benign thyroid nodule (not recorded which). Some clones in this sample may be carry-over from other donors' samples. The CDR3 loop reads CASVSTAHNSPLHF. The DNA of the CDR3 is TGTGCCAGTGTATCGACAGCCCATAATTCACCCCTCCACTTT.